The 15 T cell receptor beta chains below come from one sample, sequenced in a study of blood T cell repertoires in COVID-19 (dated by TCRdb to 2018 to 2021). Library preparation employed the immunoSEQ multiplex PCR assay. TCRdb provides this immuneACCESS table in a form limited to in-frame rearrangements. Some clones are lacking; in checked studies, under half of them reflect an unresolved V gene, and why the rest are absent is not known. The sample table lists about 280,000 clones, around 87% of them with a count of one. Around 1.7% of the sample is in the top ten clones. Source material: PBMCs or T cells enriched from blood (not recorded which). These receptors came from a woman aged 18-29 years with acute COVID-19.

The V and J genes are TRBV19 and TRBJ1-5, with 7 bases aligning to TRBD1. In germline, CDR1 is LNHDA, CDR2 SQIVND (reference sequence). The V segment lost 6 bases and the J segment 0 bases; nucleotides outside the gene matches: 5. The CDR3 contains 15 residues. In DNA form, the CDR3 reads TGTGCCAGTAGGGTGGGACAGTATAGCAATCAGCCCCAGCATTTT. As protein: CASRVGQYSNQPQHF.

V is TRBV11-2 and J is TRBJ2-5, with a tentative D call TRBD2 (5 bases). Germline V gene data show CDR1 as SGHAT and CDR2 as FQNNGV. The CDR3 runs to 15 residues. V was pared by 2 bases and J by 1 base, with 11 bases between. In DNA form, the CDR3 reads TGTGCCAGCAGCTTATCTCCCGGACTCCAAGAGACCCAGTACTTC. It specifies CASSLSPGLQETQYF.

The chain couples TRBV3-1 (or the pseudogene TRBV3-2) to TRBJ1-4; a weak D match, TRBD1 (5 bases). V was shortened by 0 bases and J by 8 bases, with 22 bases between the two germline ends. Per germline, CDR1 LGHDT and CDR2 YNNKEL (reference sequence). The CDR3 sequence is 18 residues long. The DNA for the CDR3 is TGTGCCAGCAGCCAAGACCCCACGACGTTGGAAGGGGAAGAAAAACTGTTTTTT. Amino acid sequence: CASSQDPTTLEGEEKLFF.

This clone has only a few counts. CDR3 sequence (DNA): TGTGCCAGCAGTGATCCGGGACAGGGGACCGAAAAACTGTTTTTT. Translating gives CASSDPGQGTEKLFF. The chain carries TRBV2 and TRBJ1-4, with TRBD1 matching over 10 bases. The CDR3 totals 15 residues. Trimming cost V 3 bases and J 8 bases; bases outside gene matches: 6. Per the germline V gene, CDR1 is SNHLY and CDR2 is FYNNEI.

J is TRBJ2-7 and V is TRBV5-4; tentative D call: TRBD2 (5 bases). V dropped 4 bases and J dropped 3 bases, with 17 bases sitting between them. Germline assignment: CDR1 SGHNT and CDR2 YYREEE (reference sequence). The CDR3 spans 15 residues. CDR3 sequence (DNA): TGTGCCAGCAGCCCCGTAGGAGGAGGAGTCTACGAGCAGTACTTC. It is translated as CASSPVGGGVYEQYF.

CDR3 in DNA: TGCGCCAGCAGCTTGGACAGGGGGGACTATGGCTACACCTTC. It encodes CASSLDRGDYGYTF. J is TRBJ1-2 and V is TRBV5-1, with 8 bases identical to TRBD1. CDR1 is SGHRS and CDR2 is YFSETQ in the germline V gene. J was trimmed by 3 bases and V by 0 bases; bases with no gene match: 1. The CDR3 has 14 amino acids.

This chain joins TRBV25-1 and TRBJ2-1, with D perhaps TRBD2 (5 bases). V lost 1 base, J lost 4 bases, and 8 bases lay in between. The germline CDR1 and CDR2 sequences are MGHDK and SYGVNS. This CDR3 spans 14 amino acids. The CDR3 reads CASSESGKYNEQFF. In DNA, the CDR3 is TGTGCCAGCAGTGAATCCGGGAAATACAATGAGCAGTTCTTC.

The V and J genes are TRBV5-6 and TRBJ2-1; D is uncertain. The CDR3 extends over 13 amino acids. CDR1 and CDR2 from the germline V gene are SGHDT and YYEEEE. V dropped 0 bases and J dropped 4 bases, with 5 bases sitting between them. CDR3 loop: CASSLGAYNEQFF. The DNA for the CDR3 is TGTGCCAGCAGCTTGGGAGCTTACAATGAGCAGTTCTTC.

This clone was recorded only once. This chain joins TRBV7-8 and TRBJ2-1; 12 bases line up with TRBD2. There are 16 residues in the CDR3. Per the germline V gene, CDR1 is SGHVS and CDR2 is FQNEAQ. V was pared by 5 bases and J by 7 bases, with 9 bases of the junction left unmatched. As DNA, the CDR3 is TGTGCCAGCAGCAATGGACTAGCGGGAAAAAGAAATGAGCAGTTCTTC. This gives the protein CASSNGLAGKRNEQFF.

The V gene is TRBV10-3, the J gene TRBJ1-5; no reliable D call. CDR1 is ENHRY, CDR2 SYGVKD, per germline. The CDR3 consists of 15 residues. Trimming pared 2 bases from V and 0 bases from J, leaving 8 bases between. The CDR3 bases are TGTGCCATCAGTGAGATCCAGGCTAGCAATCAGCCCCAGCATTTT. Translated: CAISEIQASNQPQHF.

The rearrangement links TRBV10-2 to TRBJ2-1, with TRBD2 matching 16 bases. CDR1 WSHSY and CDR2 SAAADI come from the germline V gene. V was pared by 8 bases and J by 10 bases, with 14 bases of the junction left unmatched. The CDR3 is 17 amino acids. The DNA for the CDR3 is TGCGCCAGCCGATCCGGGACTAGCGGGAGGGGGATCAGGGAGCAGTTCTTC. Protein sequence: CASRSGTSGRGIREQFF.

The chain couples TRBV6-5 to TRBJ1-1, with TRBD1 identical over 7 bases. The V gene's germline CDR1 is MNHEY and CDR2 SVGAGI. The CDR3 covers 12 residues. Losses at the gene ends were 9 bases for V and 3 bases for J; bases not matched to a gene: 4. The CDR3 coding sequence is TGTGCCAGAAGCCAGGGGGACACTGAAGCTTTCTTT. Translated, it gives CARSQGDTEAFF.

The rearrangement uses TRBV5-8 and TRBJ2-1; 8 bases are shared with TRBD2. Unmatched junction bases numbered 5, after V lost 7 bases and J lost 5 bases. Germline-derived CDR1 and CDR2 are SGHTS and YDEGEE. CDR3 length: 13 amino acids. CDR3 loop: CASAREVNNEQFF. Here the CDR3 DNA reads TGTGCCAGCGCGCGGGAGGTCAACAATGAGCAGTTCTTC.

The CDR3 DNA follows: TGCAGCGGTACTAGCGGACCATGGTCGTACAATGAGCAGTTCTTC. It specifies CSGTSGPWSYNEQFF. This sequence joins TRBV29-1 and TRBJ2-1; 8 bases align to TRBD2. The CDR3 totals 15 residues. V was pared by 7 bases and J by 4 bases, with 12 bases of the junction left unmatched. The germline CDR1 and CDR2 sequences are SQVTM and ANQGSEA.

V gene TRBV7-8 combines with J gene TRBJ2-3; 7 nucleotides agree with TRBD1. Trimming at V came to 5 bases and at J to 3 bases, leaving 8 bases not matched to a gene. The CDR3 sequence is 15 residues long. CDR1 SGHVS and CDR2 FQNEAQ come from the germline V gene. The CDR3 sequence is CASSRYRGLTDTQYF. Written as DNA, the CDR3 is TGTGCCAGCAGCCGGTACAGGGGTTTGACAGATACGCAGTATTTT.